The present T cell receptor (beta chain) was sequenced within a study of blood T cell repertoires in COVID-19. Original data processing: The assay estimated nucleated cells by amplifying reference gene primers. TCRdb's copy holds only in-frame clones and misses some; the assay was immunoSEQ multiplex PCR. V and J calls and clone size are copied from that table; D and trimming were computed from the DNA. The data hold tens of thousands of clones, with just over 85% observed a single time. Losses at the gene ends were 1 base for V and 5 bases for J; bases not matched to a gene: 3. CDR1 is SGHAT, CDR2 FQNNGV, per germline. The CDR3 runs 14 residues.

J is TRBJ2-3 and V is TRBV11-2, with 7 positions matching TRBD2. Sequencing was carried out using peripheral blood. The clonotype comes from a man aged 55-75 years with acute or convalescent COVID-19. Here the CDR3 DNA reads TGTGCCAGCAGCTTAGGCCTAGCGGTAGATACGCAGTATTTT. It encodes CASSLGLAVDTQYF.